The sequence of this TCR beta chain was determined in a study of cytomegalovirus exposure and HLA in healthy donors. In the study overall: A data release that came early held roughly 85 million unique TCRs from HLA-typed donors. Whole-study findings and limits: The study flagged about 150 TCR beta chains as cytomegalovirus-associated.

About this clone itself: No antigen is known for it.

The CDR3 is 15 amino acids. V lost 4 bases and J 6 bases, leaving 15 bases between the germline ends. Germline loops: CDR1 LNHDA, CDR2 SQIVND (reference sequence). Both 60 Vbeta primers and 13 Jbeta primers went into the PCR. In the original analysis: About 9.9 million shared chains were among around 78 million unique TCR beta chains counted in a later analysis. Assay used: immunoSEQ multiplex PCR; TCRdb lists only in-frame clones, some missing. V and J calls and clone size are those listed in that table; D and trimming were worked out from the DNA. This repertoire shows more than 110,000 clones, less than 85% found once; its top ten account for roughly 2%.

The chain links TRBV19 to TRBJ2-2; D is undetermined. Sequencing was performed on PBMCs. The TCR was taken from a woman between 55 and 75 years old in good health and CMV-seropositive. The CDR3, as DNA: TGTGCCAGTAGTAATAGACTCACTGGGTCCGGGGAGCTGTTTTTT. Translated: CASSNRLTGSGELFF.